These 10 T cell receptor beta chains were all obtained from the same sample, sequenced in a study of blood T cells in healthy people across ages. Combining a sample-barcoded 5' primer with a J-beta primer mix, a second PCR ran for about 6 to 11 cycles. TCRdb independently ran MiXCR on the 5' RACE reads; one entry per CDR3 protein. The profile covers under 1 million distinct CDR3 sequences, with 40% to 50% appearing a single time and about a fifth taken by the ten largest. The sample was blood. The origin of the receptors is a man aged 60 to 75 in good health.

CDR3 nucleotide sequence: TGTGCCACCAGTGGGGGTGTTGAGGACGAGCAGTACTTC. This gives the protein CATSGGVEDEQYF. The V and J genes are TRBV24-1 and TRBJ2-4; D remains ambiguous. The J call is in doubt because the DNA end fits TRBJ2-7 better. The CDR3 has 13 amino acids. The germline V gene encodes CDR1 KGHDR and CDR2 SFDVKD.

The genes are TRBV7-2 and TRBJ2-7; tentative D call: TRBD1 (6 bases). Germline CDR1 SGHTA, CDR2 FQGNSA. Trimming removed 2 bases from V and 4 bases from J, with 21 bases in between. The CDR3 runs 17 residues. The chain's CDR3 is CASSLYGTGSTMYEQYF. Here the CDR3 DNA reads TGTGCCAGCAGCTTATACGGTACAGGGTCTACCATGTACGAGCAGTACTTC.

The CDR3: CASSSGQGQYEQYF. As DNA, the CDR3 is TGTGCCAGCAGCTCGGGACAGGGACAATACGAGCAGTACTTC. The genes are TRBV7-2 and TRBJ2-7; 9 nucleotides align to TRBD1. This CDR3 region has 14 residues. CDR1 is SGHTA and CDR2 is FQGNSA in the germline V gene. Losses at the gene ends were 4 bases for V and 4 bases for J; bases not matched to a gene: 5.

The chain carries TRBV5-6 and TRBJ1-6; D uncertain. Germline CDR1 is SGHDT and CDR2 is YYEEEE. V was trimmed by 0 bases and J by 6 bases, leaving 10 bases between them. The CDR3 has 15 amino acids. CDR3 DNA sequence: TGTGCCAGCAGCTTGGACGGGTATCGTAATTCACCCCTCCACTTT. Translated, it gives CASSLDGYRNSPLHF.

The genes are TRBV29-1 and TRBJ2-1; 9 bases agree with TRBD2. The CDR3 spans 15 residues. Germline V lookup: CDR1 SQVTM, CDR2 ANQGSEA. V was clipped by 6 bases and J by 6 bases; unmatched bases: 12. In nucleotides, the CDR3 is TGCAGCGTCGGACTCCTTGCGGGGGGGACCAATGAGCAGTTCTTC. Translated: CSVGLLAGGTNEQFF.

This clonotype was detected once. V is TRBV20-1 and J is TRBJ2-7; a possible D gene is TRBD2 (7 bases). The last part of the DNA fits TRBJ2-5 better; the J call may be wrong. Per the germline V gene, CDR1 is DFQATT and CDR2 is SNEGSKA (reference sequence). This CDR3 region has 20 residues. Written as DNA, the CDR3 is TGCAGTGCTAGAGACTATAGGACACCATCTTGGGGGGGCTCGGGTGAGACCCAGTACTTC. Its protein is CSARDYRTPSWGGSGETQYF.

This clonotype appeared a few times. The chain employs TRBV5-6 and TRBJ2-5, with a weak D call TRBD1 (5 bases). Trimming pared 1 base from V and 2 bases from J, leaving 12 bases between. CDR3 length equals 15 residues. Germline V CDR1 and CDR2: SGHDT, YYEEEE. CDR3 residues: CASSLSLGRQETQYF. The CDR3 DNA sequence: TGTGCCAGCAGCTTGTCACTGGGGCGTCAAGAGACCCAGTACTTC. Full variable domain (missing parts from reference TRBV5-6 and TRBJ2-5): DAGVTQSPTHLIKTRGQQVTLRCSPKSGHDTVSWYQQALGQGPQFIFQYYEEEERQRGNFPDRFSGHQFPNYSSELNVNALLLGDSALYLCASSLSLGRQETQYFGPGTRLLVL.

The chain recombines TRBV4-3 with TRBJ1-1; 9 bases fit TRBD1. Germline CDR1 and CDR2: LGHNA and YSLEER. With 0 bases clipped from V and 0 bases from J, the junction kept 14 bases outside the gene matches. This CDR3 is 20 amino acids long. Written as DNA, the CDR3 is TGCGCCAGCAGCCAAGATCGTTGGGGATGGACAGGGGCCATGAACACTGAAGCTTTCTTT. Amino acids: CASSQDRWGWTGAMNTEAFF.

This clonotype has a handful of counts. The CDR3 DNA sequence: TGTGCCAGCCGTTTTGCAGGGGAAAACATTCAGTACTTC. Its protein is CASRFAGENIQYF. The chain carries TRBV7-2 and TRBJ2-4; tentatively, D is TRBD1 (6 bases). This CDR3 is 13 amino acids long. Deletions cut 8 bases from V and 5 bases from J, with 13 bases between. The germline CDR1 and CDR2 sequences are SGHTA and FQGNSA.

The gene calls are TRBV15 and TRBJ1-4; no definite D call. The V gene's germline CDR1 is LNHNV and CDR2 YYDKDF (reference sequence). The CDR3 is 16 residues long. The V and J ends lost 0 bases and 4 bases respectively, with 12 bases between them. Here the CDR3 DNA reads TGTGCCACCAGCAGAGATGCGGGCGGAGTTAATGAAAAACTGTTTTTT. It specifies CATSRDAGGVNEKLFF.